The clone carrying this TCR beta chain was counted a few times. What it recognizes is unknown. The data derive from a study of cytomegalovirus exposure and HLA in healthy donors. Notes on the study in general: Relative to equally common others, HLA-associated TCR beta chains showed greater clonal expansion in a later analysis.

The PCR used 60 Vbeta and 13 Jbeta primers. The protocol was immunoSEQ multiplex PCR, while the TCRdb copy is restricted to in-frame clones and leaves out a portion. The sample comprises 150,000 or so clones, roughly 9.7% of which are singletons, and less than 2% rests with the top ten. Germline CDR1 and CDR2: MNHEY and SVGAGI. This CDR3 comprises 12 residues. V lost 6 bases to trimming and J lost 7 bases, with 11 bases between them. V and J are TRBV6-5 and TRBJ2-3, with D possibly TRBD1 on 5 matching bases. Sequencing was performed on PBMCs. The receptor's source is a middle-aged man in good health and CMV-seronegative. CDR3 in DNA: TGTGCCAGCAGAAGGGGCGCGAATACGCAGTATTTT. This sequence encodes CASRRGANTQYF.